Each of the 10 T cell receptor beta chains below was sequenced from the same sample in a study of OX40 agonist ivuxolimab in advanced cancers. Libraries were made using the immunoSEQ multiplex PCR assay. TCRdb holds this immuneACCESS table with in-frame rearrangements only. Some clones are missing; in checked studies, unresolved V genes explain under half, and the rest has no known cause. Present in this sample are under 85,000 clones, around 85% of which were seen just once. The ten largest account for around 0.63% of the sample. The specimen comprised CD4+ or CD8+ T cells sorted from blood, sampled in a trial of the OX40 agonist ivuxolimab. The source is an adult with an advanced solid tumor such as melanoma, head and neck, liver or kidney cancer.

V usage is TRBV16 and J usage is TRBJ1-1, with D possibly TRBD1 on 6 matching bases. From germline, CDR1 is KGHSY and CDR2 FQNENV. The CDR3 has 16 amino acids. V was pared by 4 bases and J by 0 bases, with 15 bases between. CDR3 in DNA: TGTGCCAGCAGCCGCAGAGGCCAGGGGATGAACACTGAAGCTTTCTTT. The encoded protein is CASSRRGQGMNTEAFF.

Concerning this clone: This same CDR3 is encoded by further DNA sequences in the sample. The CDR3 loop reads CASSFEGEKLFF. In DNA form, the CDR3 reads TGCGCCAGCAGCTTCGAGGGGGAAAAACTGTTTTTT. The chain joins TRBV5-1 to TRBJ1-4; tentative D call: TRBD1 (5 bases). The CDR3 extends over 12 amino acids. Germline-derived CDR1 and CDR2 are SGHRS and YFSETQ. V lost 2 bases to trimming and J lost 8 bases, with 7 bases between them.

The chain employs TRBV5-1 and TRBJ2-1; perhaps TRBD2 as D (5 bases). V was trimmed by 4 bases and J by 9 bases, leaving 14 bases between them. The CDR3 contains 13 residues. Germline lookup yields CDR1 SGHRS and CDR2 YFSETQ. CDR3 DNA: TGCGCCAGCAGCCCCCCGTCTGGGAGTGAGCAGTTCTTC. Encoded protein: CASSPPSGSEQFF.

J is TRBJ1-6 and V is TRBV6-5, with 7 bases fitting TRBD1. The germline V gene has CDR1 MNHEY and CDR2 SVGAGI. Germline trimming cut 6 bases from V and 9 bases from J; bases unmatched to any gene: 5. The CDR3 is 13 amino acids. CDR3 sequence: CASRTGVFSPLHF. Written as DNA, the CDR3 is TGTGCCAGCAGAACAGGGGTATTTTCACCCCTCCACTTT.

Here the CDR3 reads CASSLVQSEQYF. The CDR3 DNA is TGCGCCAGCAGCTTGGTACAGAGCGAGCAGTACTTC. This chain uses TRBV5-1 with TRBJ2-7; unclear D gene. From germline, CDR1 is SGHRS and CDR2 YFSETQ. Trimming took 0 bases from V and 6 from J, leaving 7 bases between them. CDR3 length: 12 residues.

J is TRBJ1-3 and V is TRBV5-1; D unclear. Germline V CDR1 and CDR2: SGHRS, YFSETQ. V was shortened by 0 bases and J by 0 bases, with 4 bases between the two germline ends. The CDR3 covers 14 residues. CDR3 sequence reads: CASSLGISGNTIYF. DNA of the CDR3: TGCGCCAGCAGCTTGGGAATCTCTGGAAACACCATATATTTT. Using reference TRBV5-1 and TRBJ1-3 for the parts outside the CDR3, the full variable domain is KAGVTQTPRYLIKTRGQQVTLSCSPISGHRSVSWYQQTPGQGLQFLFEYFSETQRNKGNFPGRFSGRQFSNSRSEMNVSTLELGDSALYLCASSLGISGNTIYFGEGSWLTVV.

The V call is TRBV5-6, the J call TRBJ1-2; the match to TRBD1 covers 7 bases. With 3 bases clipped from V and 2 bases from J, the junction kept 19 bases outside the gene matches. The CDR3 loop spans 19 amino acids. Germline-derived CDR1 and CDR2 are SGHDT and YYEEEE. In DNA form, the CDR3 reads TGTGCCAGCAGCTCGTTGGGGGGAGGGACAGTGGAATGGAACTATGGCTACACCTTC. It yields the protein CASSSLGGGTVEWNYGYTF.

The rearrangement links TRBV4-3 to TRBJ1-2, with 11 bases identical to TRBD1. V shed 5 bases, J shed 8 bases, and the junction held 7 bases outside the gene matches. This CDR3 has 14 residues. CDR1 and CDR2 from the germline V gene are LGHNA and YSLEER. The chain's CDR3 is CASSDGQGAGGYTF. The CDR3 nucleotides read TGCGCCAGCAGCGACGGACAGGGGGCAGGCGGCTACACCTTC.

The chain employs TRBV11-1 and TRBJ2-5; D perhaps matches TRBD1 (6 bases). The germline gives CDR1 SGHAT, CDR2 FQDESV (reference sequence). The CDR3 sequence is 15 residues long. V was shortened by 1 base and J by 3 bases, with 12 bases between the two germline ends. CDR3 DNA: TGTGCCAGCAGCTTAGACAGGGTAAACGAAGAGACCCAGTACTTC. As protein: CASSLDRVNEETQYF.

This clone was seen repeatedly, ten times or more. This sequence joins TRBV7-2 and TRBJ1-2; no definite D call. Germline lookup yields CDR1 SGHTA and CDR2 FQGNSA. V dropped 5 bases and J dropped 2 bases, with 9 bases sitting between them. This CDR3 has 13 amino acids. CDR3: CASSKDPNYGYTF. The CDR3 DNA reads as TGTGCCAGCAGCAAGGACCCAAACTATGGCTACACCTTC.